This TCR beta chain was obtained from a study of metastatic and nonmetastatic thyroid tumors. Overall study: Repertoires of blood and of tissue (tumor or nodule) from malignant and benign thyroid patients were compared.

There are many counts of this clone. The antigen is unknown. MiXCR reprocessed the PCR reads for TCRdb. The data hold 35,000 to 55,000 clones, with approximately 3% observed a single time. The CDR3 has 17 residues. Germline assignment: CDR1 LGHDT and CDR2 YNNKEL (reference sequence). After removal of 6 bases from V and 4 bases from J, the junction contained 12 bases not matched to a gene. All patients reached thyroid surgery having received no treatment beforehand. Findings and caveats of the study: Benign nodules reportedly had significantly lower TCR beta diversity than malignant thyroid tumors in blood and tumor.

This clonotype originated in a female donor with papillary thyroid cancer or a benign thyroid nodule (not recorded which). Some clones in this sample may be carry-over from other donors' samples. The chain joins TRBV3-1 to TRBJ2-2; TRBD2 agrees at 9 bases. Material: blood. Here the CDR3 DNA reads TGTGCCAGCAGTCCGATCGGGACTAGCTCTGCCACCGGGGAGCTGTTTTTT. This gives the protein CASSPIGTSSATGELFF.